This TCR beta chain was recovered during a study of cytomegalovirus exposure and HLA in healthy donors. Findings and caveats of the study: Later analysis identified several of the most significant clusters that appeared linked to common viral pathogens.

Per germline, CDR1 MNHEY and CDR2 SMNVEV (reference sequence). CDR3 size: 15 residues. After removal of 4 bases from V and 3 bases from J, the junction contained 2 bases not matched to a gene. The primer mix had 60 Vbeta and 13 Jbeta primers. Clones were sequenced by immunoSEQ multiplex PCR, and TCRdb holds only the in-frame ones, with some missing. The sample includes 90,000 to 150,000 clones, less than 65% of them seen just once. As to this clone: Antigen: not known.

The sequencing sample was made of PBMCs. The TCR sequence derives from a man aged 35 to 55 in good health and CMV-seropositive. This chain joins TRBV27 and TRBJ2-3, with TRBD2 matching over 12 bases. DNA for the CDR3: TGTGCCAGCAGTTCCCTAGCGGGAGGGACAGATACGCAGTATTTT. This codes for CASSSLAGGTDTQYF.